Sequencing of this T cell receptor (beta chain) was carried out in a study of cytomegalovirus exposure and HLA in healthy donors. Study-level points and caveats: The authors judged a highly shared variant cluster likely a sequencing artifact.

About this clone itself: Its antigen is still unknown.

CDR1 is MDHEN and CDR2 is SYDVKM in the germline V gene. The CDR3 is 13 residues long. V lost 4 bases and J lost 5; bases outside the gene matches: 4. Vbeta (60) and Jbeta (13) primers were used in the PCR. Sequenced by immunoSEQ multiplex PCR; TCRdb stores in-frame clones only, minus some. The sample lists about 180,000 clones; 70% to 75% were seen once. All the people who gave samples were healthy bone marrow donors. The source is a male donor in good health and CMV-seronegative. The J gene is TRBJ1-1, the V gene TRBV28, with 7 positions matching TRBD1. The sequenced material came from PBMCs. CDR3 in DNA: TGTGCCAGCAGTTACAGGGGTATGACTGAAGCTTTCTTT. This codes for CASSYRGMTEAFF.